Shown below are 20 T cell receptor beta chains from a single sample sequenced in a study of blood T cell repertoires in COVID-19. Only in-frame clones appear in the TCRdb table, and some are missing; sequencing was by immunoSEQ multiplex PCR. There are about 240,000 clones in the sample; around 86% occur only once, and around 12% lies in the top ten. Sequencing was done on a sample of peripheral blood. These receptors were collected from a woman in her sixties with active or convalescent COVID-19.

V and J are TRBV19 and TRBJ1-1; maybe TRBD1 (5 bases). Deletions cut 7 bases from V and 0 bases from J, with 12 bases between. This CDR3 region has 14 residues. Germline V lookup: CDR1 LNHDA, CDR2 SQIVND (reference sequence). The CDR3 here is CASTERQLNTEAFF. For the CDR3, the DNA is TGTGCCAGTACCGAAAGACAGTTGAACACTGAAGCTTTCTTT.

The chain couples TRBV7-2 to TRBJ2-1, with a weak D call TRBD2 (5 bases). The CDR3 runs 14 residues. Germline V gene sequence: CDR1 SGHTA, CDR2 FQGNSA. V lost 5 bases, J lost 0 bases, and 8 bases lay in between. The CDR3 sequence is CASSMDSSYNEQFF. The DNA for the CDR3 is TGTGCCAGCAGCATGGACTCCTCCTACAATGAGCAGTTCTTC. The whole variable domain, remainder taken from reference TRBV7-2 and TRBJ2-1, is GAGVSQSPSNKVTEKGKDVELRCDPISGHTALYWYRQSLGQGLEFLIYFQGNSAPDKSGLPSDRFSAERTGGSVSTLTIQRTQQEDSAVYLCASSMDSSYNEQFFGPGTRLTVL.

This chain links TRBV4-1 with TRBJ1-3; D gene uncertain. The germline V and J ends were trimmed by 0 bases and 8 bases, with 8 bases remaining between them. Germline CDR1 reads MGHRA; CDR2 reads YSYEKL. CDR3 length equals 13 residues. CDR3 nucleotide sequence: TGCGCCAGCAGCCAAGAGGACGGGGACACCATATATTTT. Translation gives CASSQEDGDTIYF.

This sequence joins TRBV7-9 and TRBJ1-4; D unresolved. The CDR3 has 13 amino acids. V lost 2 bases, J lost 8 bases, and 9 bases lay in between. Germline V gene data show CDR1 as SEHNR and CDR2 as FQNEAQ (reference sequence). Here the CDR3 reads CASSLRRGEKLFF. CDR3 nucleotide sequence: TGTGCCAGCAGCTTACGCAGAGGCGAAAAACTGTTTTTT.

The chain joins TRBV5-1 to TRBJ1-1; 7 bases align to TRBD1. V lost 3 bases, J lost 1 base, and 3 bases stayed unmatched. Germline loops: CDR1 SGHRS, CDR2 YFSETQ. CDR3 size: 14 residues. CDR3 bases: TGCGCCAGCAGCTCGACAGGGACGAACACTGAAGCTTTCTTT. This sequence encodes CASSSTGTNTEAFF. The full variable domain, rest sourced from reference TRBV5-1 and TRBJ1-1, is KAGVTQTPRYLIKTRGQQVTLSCSPISGHRSVSWYQQTPGQGLQFLFEYFSETQRNKGNFPGRFSGRQFSNSRSEMNVSTLELGDSALYLCASSSTGTNTEAFFGQGTRLTVV.

The chain carries TRBV7-2 and TRBJ2-1; D perhaps matches TRBD2 (7 bases). Germline V gene lookup returns CDR1 SGHTA and CDR2 FQGNSA. Deletions cut 1 base from V and 5 bases from J, with 15 bases between. CDR3 length: 16 residues. CDR3 in DNA: TGTGCCAGCAGCTTAGGAGGGGGGGGCGCCCACAATGAGCAGTTCTTC. This translates into CASSLGGGGAHNEQFF.

The rearrangement uses TRBV15 and TRBJ1-2; TRBD1 might be the D (5 bases). V gave up 0 bases and J gave up 4 bases, with 12 bases separating them. CDR3 length: 15 residues. Germline loops: CDR1 LNHNV, CDR2 YYDKDF (reference sequence). The CDR3 region has the DNA TGTGCCACCAGCAGAGACGGAGACAGCAGCTATGGCTACACCTTC. Its protein product is CATSRDGDSSYGYTF. Variable domain in full (rest from reference TRBV15 and TRBJ1-2): DAMVIQNPRYQVTQFGKPVTLSCSQTLNHNVMYWYQQKSSQAPKLLFHYYDKDFNNEADTPDNFQSRRPNTSFCFLDIRSPGLGDTAMYLCATSRDGDSSYGYTFGSGTRLTVV.

The chain links TRBV21-1 to TRBJ1-1; the D call TRBD1 from the table was never checked on the DNA. TRBV21-1 is a recognized pseudogene. This CDR3 contains 13 residues. CDR3 region: CASTQGWGRVAFF. For the CDR3, the DNA is TGTGCCAGCACCCAGGGTTGGGGGCGGGTAGCTTTCTTT.

V is TRBV3-1 (or the pseudogene TRBV3-2) and J is TRBJ1-2; 8 positions agree with TRBD1. The CDR3 totals 12 residues. After removal of 1 base from V and 9 bases from J, the junction contained 1 base not matched to a gene. Germline V lookup: CDR1 LGHDT, CDR2 YNNKEL (reference sequence). The CDR3 bases are TGTGCCAGCAGCCAAGGACAGGGGCGCTACACCTTC. Amino acids: CASSQGQGRYTF.

The chain has TRBV29-1 and TRBJ1-2; 7 bases match TRBD1. The CDR3 runs to 12 residues. The germline gives CDR1 SQVTM, CDR2 ANQGSEA. Losses at the gene ends were 6 bases for V and 9 bases for J; bases not matched to a gene: 10. The CDR3 region is CSVDRVRRSYTF. The CDR3 DNA reads TGCAGCGTCGACAGGGTGAGAAGGAGCTACACCTTC.

The gene calls are TRBV11-1 and TRBJ1-2; D gene uncertain. Germline assignment: CDR1 SGHAT and CDR2 FQDESV (reference sequence). The CDR3 sequence is 13 residues long. V lost 5 bases to trimming and J lost 6 bases, with 13 bases between them. CDR3 bases: TGTGCCAGCAGCCAAGGCGGGGTCGATGGCTACACCTTC. It specifies CASSQGGVDGYTF.

V is TRBV2 and J is TRBJ1-2; 8 nucleotides align to TRBD1. V trimming: 7 bases; J trimming: 7 bases; junction bases outside the gene matches: 11. The CDR3 is 14 amino acids. Germline V gene data show CDR1 as SNHLY and CDR2 as FYNNEI. The CDR3 DNA reads as TGTGCCAGCACACCTCAGGGGGCTGTGGTTGGCTACACCTTC. Protein product: CASTPQGAVVGYTF.

The rearrangement joins TRBV30 to TRBJ1-1; TRBD1 aligns across 8 bases. Germline V gene sequence: CDR1 GTSNPN, CDR2 SVGIG (reference sequence). The V segment lost 3 bases and the J segment 8 bases; nucleotides outside the gene matches: 8. This CDR3 region has 13 residues. CDR3 in DNA: TGTGCCTGGAGCCGGATCGGACAGGGAGAAGCTTTCTTT. It is translated as CAWSRIGQGEAFF.

This clone has just one count. The chain recombines TRBV19 with TRBJ2-5; a weak D match, TRBD1 (5 bases). The germline gives CDR1 LNHDA, CDR2 SQIVND (reference sequence). The CDR3 is made up of 14 amino acids. V lost 5 bases to trimming and J lost 4 bases, with 14 bases between them. The CDR3 region has the DNA TGTGCCAGTAGTCCCCGACAGAGGAGAGAGACCCAGTACTTC. Its translation: CASSPRQRRETQYF.

The genes are TRBV2 and TRBJ1-2, with 7 bases that match TRBD1. The CDR3 is 17 residues long. The V gene end was trimmed by 5 bases and the J gene end by 1 base; junction bases not matched to a gene: 13. Germline CDR1 reads SNHLY; CDR2 reads FYNNEI. CDR3 in amino acids: CASSLNWDRLFNYGYTF. The CDR3 DNA is TGTGCCAGCAGTCTAAATTGGGACAGATTGTTTAACTATGGCTACACCTTC.

The chain carries TRBV6-6 and TRBJ1-2; 7 bases align to TRBD1. Losses at the gene ends were 6 bases for V and 5 bases for J; bases not matched to a gene: 6. Germline assignment: CDR1 MNHNY and CDR2 SVGAGI (reference sequence). This CDR3 is 13 amino acids long. CDR3 coding DNA: TGTGCCAGCAGCATGGGACAGCTGTATGGCTACACCTTC. It is translated as CASSMGQLYGYTF.

Comment on this clone: The junction shows a germline mismatch at one end, possibly a read error. The genes are TRBV6-1 and TRBJ1-6, with D perhaps matching TRBD1 (5 bases). Germline assignment: CDR1 MNHNS and CDR2 SASEGT. The CDR3 covers 13 residues. Written as DNA, the CDR3 is TGTGCCAGCAGCGAAGGGGCGAATTCACCCCTCCACTTT. Protein sequence: CASSEGANSPLHF.

The table lists this clone with a few counts. The chain has TRBV7-9 and TRBJ2-5; 8 bases line up with TRBD2. The CDR3 totals 16 residues. J was trimmed by 0 bases and V by 4 bases; bases with no gene match: 7. Germline V CDR1 and CDR2: SEHNR, FQNEAQ (reference sequence). The CDR3 DNA sequence: TGTGCCAGCAGCTCGAGATTAGCGGGGAACCAAGAGACCCAGTACTTC. Protein product: CASSSRLAGNQETQYF.

This sequence joins TRBV7-9 and TRBJ2-3, with D tentatively TRBD1 (5 bases). The V end lost 5 bases, the J end lost 3 bases, and 15 bases lay between the germline ends. CDR3 length: 15 amino acids. The germline gives CDR1 SEHNR, CDR2 FQNEAQ (reference sequence). The CDR3 here is CASSPSGYGTDTQYF. CDR3 DNA sequence: TGTGCCAGCAGCCCCTCAGGGTACGGAACAGATACGCAGTATTTT.

V is TRBV5-1 and J is TRBJ2-3, with 8 bases fitting TRBD1. This CDR3 contains 15 residues. Per germline, CDR1 SGHRS and CDR2 YFSETQ. Trimming at V came to 5 bases and at J to 2 bases, leaving 7 bases not matched to a gene. In DNA form, the CDR3 reads TGCGCCAGCAGTTTTGGACAGGGCTACACAGATACGCAGTATTTT. Encoded protein: CASSFGQGYTDTQYF.